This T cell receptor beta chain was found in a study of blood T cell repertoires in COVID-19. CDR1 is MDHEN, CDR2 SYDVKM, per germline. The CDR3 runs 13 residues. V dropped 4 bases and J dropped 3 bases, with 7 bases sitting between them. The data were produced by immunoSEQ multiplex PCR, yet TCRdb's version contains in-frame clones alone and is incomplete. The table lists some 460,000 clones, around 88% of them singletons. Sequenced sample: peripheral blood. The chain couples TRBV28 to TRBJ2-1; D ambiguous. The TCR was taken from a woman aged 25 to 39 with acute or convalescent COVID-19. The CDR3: CASSYDNYNEQFF. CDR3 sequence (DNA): TGTGCCAGCAGTTATGACAACTACAATGAGCAGTTCTTC.